These 13 T cell receptor beta chains share one sample of origin, sequenced in a study of T cell repertoires in cytomegalovirus infection. TCRdb fed the reads into MiXCR, producing one record per CDR3 protein. The table lists 180,000 or so distinct CDR3 sequences, approximately 17% of them singletons. The material sequenced was CD8+ T cells from PBMCs. The receptors shown here come from a human donor in good health (CMV status not recorded). Some clones in this sample may be carry-over from other donors' samples.

The sample holds a few counts of this clonotype. This chain joins TRBV10-3 and TRBJ1-6; no firm D call. The CDR3 is 15 amino acids. The V gene lost 6 bases and the J gene lost 9 bases, with 18 bases spanning the gap. The germline gives CDR1 ENHRY, CDR2 SYGVKD. The DNA of the CDR3 is TGTGCCATCAGGGGCCCAGAGGCCGTCACTTCACCCCTCCACTTT. Amino acid sequence: CAIRGPEAVTSPLHF.

The chain is built from TRBV5-1 and TRBJ2-7; tentative D call: TRBD2 (7 bases). V dropped 4 bases and J dropped 1 base, with 18 bases sitting between them. This CDR3 region has 16 residues. CDR1 is SGHRS, CDR2 YFSETQ, per germline. This CDR3 reads CASSPRGGGGSYEQYF. In DNA, the CDR3 is TGCGCCAGCAGCCCGAGGGGAGGGGGAGGATCCTACGAGCAGTACTTC. The full variable domain, its missing parts supplied by reference TRBV5-1 and TRBJ2-7, is KAGVTQTPRYLIKTRGQQVTLSCSPISGHRSVSWYQQTPGQGLQFLFEYFSETQRNKGNFPGRFSGRQFSNSRSEMNVSTLELGDSALYLCASSPRGGGGSYEQYFGPGTRLTVT.

Turning to this clonotype: One junction end does not reproduce the germline sequence, and a read error may be involved. V usage is TRBV29-1 and J usage is TRBJ1-1, with D unclear. From germline, CDR1 is SQVTM and CDR2 ANQGSEA. The CDR3 contains 13 residues. DNA for the CDR3: TGCAGCTTTGAAGCAGGTTTGAACACTGAAGCTTTCTTT. Amino acids: CSFEAGLNTEAFF.

The chain uses TRBV5-6 and TRBJ2-1; either TRBD1 or TRBD2 may supply D (5 bases each). The germline CDR1 and CDR2 sequences are SGHDT and YYEEEE. CDR3 length: 14 amino acids. Trimming cost V 3 bases and J 5 bases, with 12 bases left between them. The DNA of the CDR3 is TGTGCCAGCAGCTCCGCCGTGGGGGACAATGAGCAGTTCTTC. Protein product: CASSSAVGDNEQFF.

This clonotype was counted between two and nine times. The rearrangement links TRBV27 to TRBJ2-7; tentative D call: TRBD2 (5 bases). Germline CDR1 is MNHEY and CDR2 is SMNVEV (reference sequence). The CDR3 is 15 amino acids. Between the trimmed V and J ends, which lost 2 bases and 2 bases, there was a span of 13 bases. The CDR3 protein is CASSLRASRPYEQYF. CDR3 sequence (DNA): TGTGCCAGCAGTTTACGGGCTAGCCGCCCCTACGAGCAGTACTTC.

This chain joins TRBV7-6 and TRBJ1-1; 8 bases are a match to TRBD1. The CDR3 is 16 amino acids. Germline CDR1 SGHVS, CDR2 FNYEAQ. The J segment lost 4 bases and the V segment lost 5 bases, leaving 12 bases of the junction unmatched. CDR3 sequence: CASSHPRTGKGTEAFF. CDR3 nucleotides: TGTGCCAGCAGCCATCCCCGGACAGGGAAGGGCACTGAAGCTTTCTTT.

V and J are TRBV29-1 and TRBJ1-1, with D unresolved. CDR3 size: 12 residues. CDR1 and CDR2 (germline): SQVTM, ANQGSEA. V lost 3 bases, J lost 2 bases, and 7 bases lay in between. The CDR3 region is CSVDNDNTEAFF. The DNA of the CDR3 is TGCAGCGTTGATAACGACAACACTGAAGCTTTCTTT.

Ten or more counts support this clonotype. This chain joins TRBV4-1 and TRBJ2-7, with 9 positions matching TRBD1. The germline gives CDR1 MGHRA, CDR2 YSYEKL. V trimming: 3 bases; J trimming: 2 bases; junction bases outside the gene matches: 5. This CDR3 has 15 amino acids. The CDR3 sequence is CASSQGQGGTYEQYF. CDR3 coding DNA: TGCGCCAGCAGCCAGGGACAGGGAGGAACCTACGAGCAGTACTTC.

This clonotype was observed many times. The chain uses TRBV6-2 or TRBV6-3 and TRBJ2-1; D possibly corresponds to TRBD1 (6 bases). V was shortened by 5 bases and J by 5 bases, with 13 bases between the two germline ends. Germline V gives CDR1 MNHEY, CDR2 SVGEGT. The CDR3 extends over 14 amino acids. The CDR3 DNA reads as TGTGCCAGCAGTAGTACAGGGTTCCACAATGAGCAGTTCTTC. Translated, it gives CASSSTGFHNEQFF.

This chain uses TRBV20-1 with TRBJ2-1, with TRBD2 as a possible D gene (6 bases). The germline V gene encodes CDR1 DFQATT and CDR2 SNEGSKA (reference sequence). The length of the CDR3 is 14 residues. V gave up 5 bases and J gave up 4 bases, with 15 bases separating them. CDR3 in DNA: TGCAGTGCTCCGGGACTGCTACGATACAATGAGCAGTTCTTC. Protein product: CSAPGLLRYNEQFF.

On this clonotype: The junction does not match germline at one end; this may be a read error. V and J are TRBV19 and TRBJ2-6; D perhaps matches TRBD1 (6 bases). This CDR3 is 16 amino acids long. CDR1 and CDR2 (germline): LNHDA, SQIVND (reference sequence). The CDR3 loop reads CASSIDGGSGANGLTF. The DNA of the CDR3 is TGTGCCAGTAGTATAGATGGGGGCTCTGGGGCCAACGGCCTGACTTTC.

The sample holds many counts of this clonotype. The chain carries TRBV7-2 and TRBJ1-1, with D possibly TRBD1 on 5 matching bases. The CDR3 is 12 amino acids. Trimming left V 2 bases short and J 5 bases short, with 6 bases between. Germline V CDR1 and CDR2: SGHTA, FQGNSA. CDR3 sequence (DNA): TGTGCCAGCAGCTTAAGGGGAACTGAAGCTTTCTTT. It encodes CASSLRGTEAFF.

The chain joins TRBV7-2 to TRBJ2-7; 11 bases agree with TRBD1. Germline lookup yields CDR1 SGHTA and CDR2 FQGNSA. V shed 5 bases, J shed 5 bases, and the junction held 8 bases outside the gene matches. The CDR3 spans 15 residues. The CDR3 is CASSPRDRGRNEQYF. In DNA form, the CDR3 reads TGTGCCAGCAGCCCCCGGGACAGGGGGAGGAACGAGCAGTACTTC.